The 20 T cell receptor beta chains listed next were all sequenced from one sample in a study of T cell changes during pregnancy in multiple sclerosis (dated by TCRdb to between 2017 and 2020). Libraries were prepared through the immunoSEQ multiplex PCR assay. TCRdb stores this immuneACCESS table with in-frame sequences only. Part of the clones is absent; in the studies checked, under half of the shortfall reflects unresolved V genes, and no reason is known for the rest. The sample records roughly 57,000 clones, 90% of which are singletons. The top ten hold around 3.3% of the sample. This material consisted of CD8+ T cells from peripheral blood mononuclear cells, taken before pregnancy. Source of these receptors: a female donor with multiple sclerosis, enrolled in a pregnancy study.

Remarks on this clone: One end of the junction is discordant with germline, which a read error may explain. This chain joins TRBV9 and TRBJ1-2; D gene unclear. In germline, CDR1 is SGDLS, CDR2 YYNGEE. The length of the CDR3 is 8 residues. The CDR3 protein is CASSDRFF. In nucleotides, the CDR3 is TGTGCCAGCAGCGACAGATTCTTC.

The chain combines TRBV4-3 with TRBJ2-1; 15 nucleotides line up with TRBD2. Germline V gene sequence: CDR1 LGHNA, CDR2 YSLEER. This CDR3 is built from 19 residues. The trim removed 4 bases at V and 0 bases at J, leaving 7 bases unmatched. The CDR3 spells CASSLPGTSGGSSYNEQFF. CDR3 nucleotides: TGCGCCAGCAGCCTTCCCGGGACTAGCGGGGGGAGCTCCTACAATGAGCAGTTCTTC.

This chain links TRBV9 with TRBJ2-3; a possible D gene is TRBD2 (5 bases). Trimming cost V 3 bases and J 4 bases, with 9 bases left between them. CDR1 SGDLS and CDR2 YYNGEE come from the germline V gene. This CDR3 is 13 amino acids long. CDR3: CASSEAGADTQYF. The DNA of the CDR3 is TGTGCCAGCAGCGAAGCCGGGGCAGATACGCAGTATTTT.

The chain uses TRBV19 and TRBJ1-2; D is ambiguous. Trimming cost V 8 bases and J 0 bases, with 10 bases left between them. CDR1 and CDR2 (germline): LNHDA, SQIVND (reference sequence). This CDR3 has 13 residues. CDR3: CASFEFTNYGYTF. The CDR3 region has the DNA TGTGCCAGTTTCGAGTTCACTAACTATGGCTACACCTTC.

The V and J genes are TRBV5-8 and TRBJ1-2; 7 positions match TRBD1. This CDR3 has 15 residues. The V gene's germline CDR1 is SGHTS and CDR2 YDEGEE. After removal of 0 bases from V and 6 bases from J, the junction contained 8 bases not matched to a gene. The CDR3 sequence is CASSLGVTGTDGYTF. CDR3 nucleotide sequence: TGTGCCAGCAGCTTGGGAGTGACAGGGACAGATGGCTACACCTTC.

J is TRBJ1-5 and V is TRBV27; TRBD1 might be the D (6 bases). Trimming took 4 bases from V and 4 from J, leaving 11 bases between them. Looked up from germline, CDR1 is MNHEY and CDR2 is SMNVEV (reference sequence). The CDR3 runs to 14 residues. The CDR3 loop is CASSWGGANQPQHF. The CDR3 nucleotides are TGTGCCAGCAGTTGGGGGGGGGCGAATCAGCCCCAGCATTTT.

V gene TRBV7-6 combines with J gene TRBJ2-1; D is uncertain. The CDR3 is 15 amino acids. Trimming shortened V by 1 base and J by 0 bases, and 7 bases separated the two germline ends. Germline V CDR1 and CDR2: SGHVS, FNYEAQ. The CDR3 protein is CASSLEPSSYNEQFF. CDR3 nucleotide sequence: TGTGCCAGCAGCTTAGAGCCGAGCTCCTACAATGAGCAGTTCTTC.

This sequence joins TRBV19 and TRBJ1-1; the D is unclear. Germline assignment: CDR1 LNHDA and CDR2 SQIVND (reference sequence). V was clipped by 5 bases and J by 2 bases, with 9 bases between them. The CDR3 spans 13 residues. The CDR3 sequence is CASSPDINTEAFF. The CDR3 DNA reads as TGTGCCAGTAGTCCTGACATTAACACTGAAGCTTTCTTT.

The chain links TRBV27 to TRBJ1-1; the D gene is possibly TRBD1 (5 bases). This CDR3 is built from 14 residues. Trimming left V 3 bases short and J 5 bases short, with 13 bases between. Germline V gene data show CDR1 as MNHEY and CDR2 as SMNVEV (reference sequence). DNA of the CDR3: TGTGCCAGCAGTTTGCAGGGTAAGGATACTGAAGCTTTCTTT. The encoded protein is CASSLQGKDTEAFF.

The chain employs TRBV5-4 and TRBJ2-5, with 14 bases lining up with TRBD2. Germline trimming cut 0 bases from V and 4 bases from J; bases unmatched to any gene: 8. This CDR3 spans 18 amino acids. Germline V CDR1 and CDR2: SGHNT, YYREEE (reference sequence). DNA of the CDR3: TGTGCCAGCAGCTTGGAACCGGGACTAGCGGGGGCAGGAGAGACCCAGTACTTC. It specifies CASSLEPGLAGAGETQYF.

The chain uses TRBV7-9 and TRBJ2-6; no definite D call. V lost 5 bases and J lost 5, with 4 bases in between. Germline loops: CDR1 SEHNR, CDR2 FQNEAQ (reference sequence). The CDR3 has 12 amino acids. In DNA form, the CDR3 reads TGTGCCAGCAGCGAGTGGGCCAACGTCCTGACTTTC. Translating gives CASSEWANVLTF.

The chain carries TRBV6-5 and TRBJ2-5; 7 bases fit TRBD2. Germline CDR1 and CDR2: MNHEY and SVGAGI. The CDR3 runs to 14 residues. Trimming removed 5 bases from V and 2 bases from J; junction bases left unmatched: 5. The CDR3 loop is CASSHRDYQETQYF. The CDR3, as DNA: TGTGCCAGCAGTCACCGGGACTATCAAGAGACCCAGTACTTC.

V and J are TRBV18 and TRBJ1-5, with TRBD1 matching 7 bases. The CDR3 covers 20 residues. Germline V gene data show CDR1 as KGHSH and CDR2 as LQKENI. V shed 2 bases, J shed 3 bases, and the junction held 19 bases outside the gene matches. The CDR3 DNA sequence: TGTGCCAGCTCACCAACCGGCCGCACTATACCAGACAGGGACAATCAGCCCCAGCATTTT. It is translated as CASSPTGRTIPDRDNQPQHF.

The chain recombines TRBV6-6 with TRBJ1-5; tentatively, D is TRBD1 (5 bases). CDR3 length equals 14 residues. Germline loops: CDR1 MNHNY, CDR2 SVGAGI (reference sequence). V lost 2 bases and J 5 bases, leaving 10 bases between the germline ends. The CDR3 sequence: CASSYAWGDQPQHF. In nucleotides, the CDR3 is TGTGCCAGCAGTTACGCCTGGGGGGATCAGCCCCAGCATTTT.

The chain combines TRBV7-9 with TRBJ2-2, with D perhaps matching TRBD2 (6 bases). The V gene lost 5 bases and the J gene lost 5 bases, with 9 bases spanning the gap. Germline CDR1 SEHNR, CDR2 FQNEAQ (reference sequence). The CDR3 has 13 residues. The DNA of the CDR3 is TGTGCCAGCAGCCGGGAGTTAACCGGGGAGCTGTTTTTT. Protein sequence: CASSRELTGELFF.

Points on this clone: One end of the junction is discordant with germline, which a read error may explain. V is TRBV7-7 and J is TRBJ2-2, with 7 positions matching TRBD2. The germline V gene has CDR1 SSHAT and CDR2 FNYEAQ (reference sequence). The CDR3 is 16 amino acids. The CDR3 DNA reads TGTGCTAGCAGCCCGCCGGGGGGAGGCGGCACCGGGGAGCTGTTTTTT. Translated: CASSPPGGGGTGELFF.

The chain carries TRBV7-9 and TRBJ1-1, with unresolved D. Germline assignment: CDR1 SEHNR and CDR2 FQNEAQ (reference sequence). V gave up 5 bases and J gave up 0 bases, with 4 bases separating them. The length of the CDR3 is 12 residues. The CDR3 sequence: CASSPVNTEAFF. The CDR3 nucleotides read TGTGCCAGCAGCCCGGTGAACACTGAAGCTTTCTTT.

This chain links TRBV6-1 with TRBJ2-7, with 8 bases lining up with TRBD1. Germline lookup yields CDR1 MNHNS and CDR2 SASEGT. J was trimmed by 2 bases and V by 3 bases; bases with no gene match: 9. The CDR3 has 16 amino acids. The CDR3: CASSDTTGETTYEQYF. The CDR3 DNA reads TGTGCCAGCAGTGACACGACAGGGGAAACGACCTACGAGCAGTACTTC.

With respect to this clone: The junction does not match germline at one end; this may be a read error. V is TRBV7-7 and J is TRBJ2-1, with 12 bases aligning to TRBD2. The CDR3 sequence is 14 residues long. CDR1 is SSHAT, CDR2 FNYEAQ, per germline (reference sequence). The CDR3 is CASSLLAGGGEQFF. The CDR3 DNA reads as TGTGCTAGCAGCTTACTAGCGGGGGGCGGGGAGCAGTTCTTC. Full variable domain (remainder filled in from reference TRBV7-7 and TRBJ2-1): GAGVSQSPRYKVTKRGQDVTLRCDPISSHATLYWYQQALGQGPEFLTYFNYEAQPDKSGLPSDRFSAERPEGSISTLTIQRTEQRDSAMYRCASSLLAGGGEQFFGPGTRLTVL.

The gene calls are TRBV7-9 and TRBJ2-1, with TRBD1 matching 11 bases. In germline, CDR1 is SEHNR, CDR2 FQNEAQ (reference sequence). There are 14 residues in the CDR3. J lost 7 bases, V lost 5 bases, and 4 bases had no gene match. The CDR3 nucleotides are TGTGCCAGCAGCCGTGGACAGGGGGCGAATGAGCAGTTCTTC. Its protein is CASSRGQGANEQFF.